The present T cell receptor (beta chain) was sequenced within a study of blood T cell repertoires in COVID-19. Study in general: Whether acute or convalescent, the COVID-19 samples came from the United States, Italy and Spain. Sources were T cells, B-cell-depleted T cells, or PBMCs; the material itself was cDNA or gDNA.

Original methodology: Reference gene primer amplification yielded estimated nucleated cell counts. The assay was immunoSEQ multiplex PCR, and TCRdb's table has in-frame clones only and misses some. V, J and clone size are those of that table, while D and trimming were read from the DNA. The table shows under 300,000 clones, with 70% to 85% occurring only once. This CDR3 spans 14 amino acids. The V gene end was trimmed by 2 bases and the J gene end by 2 bases; junction bases not matched to a gene: 2. Germline CDR1 reads SEHNR; CDR2 reads FQNEAQ (reference sequence). The chain joins TRBV7-9 to TRBJ1-2; 7 bases map to TRBD1. The clonotype originates from a woman older than 75 with active or convalescent COVID-19. Sample: peripheral blood. The CDR3 region has the DNA TGTGCCAGCAGCTTAACAGGGGAAAACTATGGCTACACCTTC. Translating gives CASSLTGENYGYTF.